The source of this TCR beta chain is a study of blood T cell repertoires in COVID-19. Turning to the study itself: Some COVID-19 samples were acute and others convalescent; all came from the United States, Italy and Spain. Sources were T cells, B-cell-depleted T cells, or PBMCs; the material itself was cDNA or gDNA.

In the original analysis: Nucleated cell number was recorded as an estimate derived from reference gene primer amplification. The data were produced by immunoSEQ multiplex PCR, yet TCRdb's version contains in-frame clones alone and is incomplete. The D gene and trimming were derived from the DNA, and the V and J assignments and clone size from that table. The sample has around 35,000 clones, more than 70% seen once. The CDR3 runs to 16 residues. V shed 4 bases and J 4 bases; nucleotides not matched to a gene: 10. CDR1 and CDR2 (germline): MDHEN, SYDVKM. Sequenced input: peripheral blood. V usage is TRBV28 and J usage is TRBJ2-7; 10 bases are shared with TRBD2. This sequence was found in a human donor in a cohort sampled during active COVID-19. CDR3: CASSWILAGGLYEQYF. CDR3 in DNA: TGTGCCAGCAGTTGGATTTTAGCGGGGGGATTATACGAGCAGTACTTC.